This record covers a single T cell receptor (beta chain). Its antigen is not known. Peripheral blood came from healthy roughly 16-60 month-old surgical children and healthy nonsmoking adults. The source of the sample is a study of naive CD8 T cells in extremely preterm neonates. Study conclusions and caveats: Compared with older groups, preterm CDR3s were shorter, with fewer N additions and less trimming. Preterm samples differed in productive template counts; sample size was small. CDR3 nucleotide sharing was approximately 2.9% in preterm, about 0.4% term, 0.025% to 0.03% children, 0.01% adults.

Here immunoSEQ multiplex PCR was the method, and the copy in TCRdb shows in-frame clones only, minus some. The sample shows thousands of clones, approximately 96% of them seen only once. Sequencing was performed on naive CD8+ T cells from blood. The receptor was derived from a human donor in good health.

CDR3 amino acids: CASSLMGGTTLAGPITF. In DNA form, the CDR3 reads TGTGCCAGCAGCTTAATGGGTGGGACGACCTTAGCGGGGCCGATCACCTTC. The chain uses TRBV7-3 and TRBJ1-2; a weak D match, TRBD1 (5 bases). CDR3 length equals 17 residues. Germline V lookup: CDR1 SGHTA, CDR2 FQGTGA. V was shortened by 1 base and J by 13 bases, with 28 bases between the two germline ends.